Sequencing of this T cell receptor beta chain was carried out in a study of blood T cell repertoires in COVID-19. Study-level information: Specimens from acute and convalescent COVID-19 originated in the United States, Italy and Spain. From T cells, B-cell-depleted T cells, or PBMCs came the material, which was cDNA or gDNA.

Original analysis: Using reference gene primer amplification, nucleated cell counts were estimated. Repertoires were generated with immunoSEQ multiplex PCR, while TCRdb's copy carries only in-frame clones and drops some. The V and J calls and clone size come from that table; D and trimming were worked out from the DNA. The sample lists about 350,000 clones; around 90% were seen once. Germline V lookup: CDR1 KGHSH, CDR2 LQKENI. This CDR3 is built from 15 residues. Deletions cut 1 base from V and 4 bases from J, with 11 bases between. The source is a woman aged 18-29 years who had recovered from COVID-19. The chain uses TRBV18 and TRBJ1-3, with no clear D. Material: peripheral blood. The CDR3 sequence is CASSPLRVLGNTIYF. DNA for the CDR3: TGTGCCAGCTCACCACTCCGTGTTCTCGGAAACACCATATATTTT.